Presented here are 32 T cell receptor beta chains from one specimen sequenced in a study of shared clonotypes between healthy human individuals. Repertoires were generated with immunoSEQ multiplex PCR, while TCRdb's copy carries only in-frame clones and drops some. The sample lists some 95,000 clones; about two thirds were seen once. The sequenced material came from memory CD8+ T cells sorted from blood. Indicated subset: CD45RO+ cells pooled with CCR7-negative TemRA cells. The receptors here all came from a man younger than 40 in good health.

This chain connects TRBV7-2 to TRBJ2-1; 9 positions agree with TRBD1. This CDR3 contains 15 residues. Losses at the gene ends were 4 bases for V and 5 bases for J; bases not matched to a gene: 6. CDR1 and CDR2 (germline): SGHTA, FQGNSA. The CDR3 loop reads CASSSWTGEDNEQFF. CDR3 nucleotide sequence: TGTGCCAGCAGCTCCTGGACAGGGGAAGACAATGAGCAGTTCTTC.

This clone occurred a few times. The rearrangement links TRBV18 to TRBJ2-1; 9 bases are a match to TRBD2. CDR1 is KGHSH and CDR2 is LQKENI in the germline V gene. The CDR3 totals 15 residues. After removal of 4 bases from V and 2 bases from J, the junction contained 3 bases not matched to a gene. The DNA for the CDR3 is TGTGCCAGCTCACAGACTAGCGGAACCTACAATGAGCAGTTCTTC. Translating it yields CASSQTSGTYNEQFF.

The chain uses TRBV6-1 and TRBJ2-7; 7 bases line up with TRBD2. Per the germline V gene, CDR1 is MNHNS and CDR2 is SASEGT. CDR3 length equals 13 residues. The V gene end was trimmed by 8 bases and the J gene end by 6 bases; junction bases not matched to a gene: 10. The CDR3: CASQHSGGGEQYF. CDR3 DNA: TGTGCCAGCCAGCACTCGGGAGGTGGCGAGCAGTACTTC.

In its sample, this clone was seen many times. The rearrangement uses TRBV15 and TRBJ2-3, with a weak D call TRBD2 (5 bases). The germline CDR1 and CDR2 sequences are LNHNV and YYDKDF (reference sequence). The CDR3 is 14 residues long. Trimming removed 10 bases from V and 0 bases from J, with 14 bases in between. The CDR3, as DNA: TGTGCCATCGAACTAGGTCCTAGCACAGATACGCAGTATTTT. This encodes CAIELGPSTDTQYF.

This rearrangement joins TRBV7-6 to TRBJ2-7, with a tentative D call TRBD1 (6 bases). In germline, CDR1 is SGHVS, CDR2 FNYEAQ. There are 14 residues in the CDR3. Between the trimmed V and J ends, which lost 1 base and 5 bases, there was a span of 12 bases. The CDR3 sequence is CASSLGQAGNEQYF. The DNA for the CDR3 is TGTGCCAGCAGCTTAGGACAGGCCGGCAACGAGCAGTACTTC.

The V gene is TRBV18, the J gene TRBJ2-7; perhaps TRBD2 as D (5 bases). CDR1 is KGHSH and CDR2 is LQKENI in the germline V gene. CDR3 length: 15 amino acids. Trimming left V 3 bases short and J 3 bases short, with 15 bases between. For the CDR3, the DNA is TGTGCCAGCTCACCTTATCCCCAGCGGTTCTACGAGCAGTACTTC. Its translation: CASSPYPQRFYEQYF. The whole variable domain, remainder taken from reference TRBV18 and TRBJ2-7, is NAGVMQNPRHLVRRRGQEARLRCSPMKGHSHVYWYRQLPEEGLKFMVYLQKENIIDESGMPKERFSAEFPKEGPSILRIQQVVRGDSAAYFCASSPYPQRFYEQYFGPGTRLTVT.

This chain connects TRBV29-1 to TRBJ2-7; 9 bases are a match to TRBD1. This CDR3 is built from 13 residues. With 7 bases clipped from V and 0 bases from J, the junction kept 4 bases outside the gene matches. Germline-derived CDR1 and CDR2 are SQVTM and ANQGSEA. This chain's CDR3 is CSAGTGSSYEQYF. CDR3 coding DNA: TGCAGCGCTGGGACAGGGAGCTCCTACGAGCAGTACTTC.

This chain connects TRBV28 to TRBJ2-7, with D possibly being TRBD1 (6 bases). Germline values: CDR1 MDHEN, CDR2 SYDVKM. The CDR3 spans 16 residues. The V end lost 2 bases, the J end lost 0 bases, and 14 bases lay between the germline ends. CDR3 sequence: CASSLTSGGNSYEQYF. In DNA form, the CDR3 reads TGTGCCAGCAGTTTAACAAGTGGGGGCAACTCCTACGAGCAGTACTTC.

The rearrangement uses TRBV2 and TRBJ2-7; no clear D. Between the trimmed V and J ends, which lost 4 bases and 6 bases, there was a span of 4 bases. The length of the CDR3 is 10 residues. Germline V gives CDR1 SNHLY, CDR2 FYNNEI. The CDR3 spells CASSVFEQYF. The CDR3, as DNA: TGTGCCAGCAGTGTGTTCGAGCAGTACTTC.

The rearrangement joins TRBV4-3 to TRBJ1-2, with a weak D call TRBD1 (5 bases). Trimming took off 1 base at V and 2 bases at J, with 8 bases between the two ends. Germline V gene data show CDR1 as LGHNA and CDR2 as YSLEER. The CDR3 runs to 14 residues. The CDR3 nucleotides read TGCGCCAGCAGCCAAGGCAGGGTAAACTATGGCTACACCTTC. Protein: CASSQGRVNYGYTF.

Ten or more counts support this clone. The rearrangement uses TRBV2 and TRBJ1-1; maybe TRBD1 (5 bases). Germline V CDR1 and CDR2: SNHLY, FYNNEI. The length of the CDR3 is 14 residues. Trimming removed 1 base from V and 6 bases from J, with 12 bases in between. The CDR3 nucleotides are TGTGCCAGCAGTGAAGGGGGGGGAGGGGCTGAAGCTTTCTTT. It yields the protein CASSEGGGGAEAFF.

This clone was detected many times. The chain employs TRBV6-6 and TRBJ2-7, with unresolved D. Germline-derived CDR1 and CDR2 are MNHNY and SVGAGI (reference sequence). V was shortened by 8 bases and J by 0 bases, with 11 bases between the two germline ends. The CDR3 totals 13 residues. CDR3 in amino acids: CASGEFASYEQYF. The CDR3 DNA reads TGTGCCAGCGGTGAGTTCGCCTCCTACGAGCAGTACTTC.

The rearrangement uses TRBV9 and TRBJ2-7; 7 bases line up with TRBD1. CDR1 is SGDLS, CDR2 YYNGEE, per germline. This CDR3 contains 15 residues. V trimming: 4 bases; J trimming: 3 bases; junction bases outside the gene matches: 10. The CDR3 loop is CASSLGDSVYYEQYF. The CDR3 bases are TGTGCCAGCAGCTTGGGGGACAGCGTATACTACGAGCAGTACTTC.

This clone occurred a few times. This chain links TRBV2 with TRBJ1-5; D is perhaps TRBD1 (6 bases). Per the germline V gene, CDR1 is SNHLY and CDR2 is FYNNEI. This CDR3 is built from 13 residues. Trimming took off 7 bases at V and 4 bases at J, with 11 bases between the two ends. The CDR3 loop is CASIRGRNQPQHF. The CDR3 DNA reads TGTGCCAGCATCAGGGGAAGAAATCAGCCCCAGCATTTT.

The gene calls are TRBV27 and TRBJ1-2, with D perhaps TRBD1 (6 bases). The germline CDR1 and CDR2 sequences are MNHEY and SMNVEV (reference sequence). The CDR3 consists of 15 residues. Trimming took off 2 bases at V and 0 bases at J, with 10 bases between the two ends. CDR3 amino acids: CASSLRGGTNYGYTF. DNA for the CDR3: TGTGCCAGCAGTTTACGGGGGGGCACTAACTATGGCTACACCTTC.

The gene calls are TRBV15 and TRBJ2-4; 9 bases are shared with TRBD2. Trimming removed 6 bases from V and 3 bases from J; junction bases left unmatched: 6. The CDR3 is 15 residues long. Germline lookup yields CDR1 LNHNV and CDR2 YYDKDF (reference sequence). The CDR3 loop reads CATSIAGAVKNIQYF. CDR3 nucleotides: TGTGCCACCAGTATAGCGGGAGCGGTCAAAAACATTCAGTACTTC.

The chain uses TRBV7-8 and TRBJ1-2, with D unresolved. Germline V gene data show CDR1 as SGHVS and CDR2 as FQNEAQ. This CDR3 is 12 amino acids long. Trimming stripped 0 bases from V and 7 bases from J, with 6 bases between. CDR3 coding DNA: TGTGCCAGCAGCTTAGCGCGAGTTGGCTACACCTTC. This gives the protein CASSLARVGYTF.

The rearrangement links TRBV28 to TRBJ2-7; D is tentatively TRBD1 or TRBD2 (6 bases each). Looked up from germline, CDR1 is MDHEN and CDR2 is SYDVKM. The V end was cut by 7 bases, the J end by 2 bases, with 9 bases between. The CDR3 length is 12 residues. The CDR3 DNA follows: TGTGCCAGCACGGGGGCAGCCTACGAGCAGTACTTC. It specifies CASTGAAYEQYF. The full variable domain, in which reference TRBV28 and TRBJ2-7 provide the parts outside the CDR3, is DVKVTQSSRYLVKRTGEKVFLECVQDMDHENMFWYRQDPGLGLRLIYFSYDVKMKEKGDIPEGYSVSREKKERFSLILESASTNQTSMYLCASTGAAYEQYFGPGTRLTVT.

This chain links TRBV7-2 with TRBJ2-5; 8 nucleotides line up with TRBD1. Looked up from germline, CDR1 is SGHTA and CDR2 is FQGNSA. The junction had 5 bases not matched to a gene; V was cut back by 7 bases and J by 4 bases. CDR3 length: 13 amino acids. The CDR3 protein is CASNTGQGETQYF. CDR3 nucleotides: TGTGCCAGCAACACTGGACAGGGAGAGACCCAGTACTTC. Looking up the rest from reference TRBV7-2 and TRBJ2-5 gives the full variable domain: GAGVSQSPSNKVTEKGKDVELRCDPISGHTALYWYRQSLGQGLEFLIYFQGNSAPDKSGLPSDRFSAERTGGSVSTLTIQRTQQEDSAVYLCASNTGQGETQYFGPGTRLLVL.

The table lists this clone with a few counts. The chain joins TRBV6-6 to TRBJ1-2; D unresolved. Germline V gene sequence: CDR1 MNHNY, CDR2 SVGAGI (reference sequence). The CDR3 has 13 residues. V lost 2 bases and J lost 4, with 8 bases in between. DNA for the CDR3: TGTGCCAGCAGTTACAATGTCCTCTATGGCTACACCTTC. It yields the protein CASSYNVLYGYTF.

CDR3 DNA: TGTGCCAGCAGTCCCCGGTTAGGTGCGGACGAGCAGTACTTC. This gives the protein CASSPRLGADEQYF. J is TRBJ2-7 and V is TRBV2; no definite D call. V was cut by 5 bases and J by 5 bases, with 16 bases left in between. This CDR3 spans 14 amino acids. Germline CDR1 reads SNHLY; CDR2 reads FYNNEI.

The V gene is TRBV5-1, the J gene TRBJ2-6; D remains unclear. From germline, CDR1 is SGHRS and CDR2 YFSETQ. The CDR3 runs to 15 residues. The ends were cut back, 4 bases at V and 4 bases at J, with 12 bases in the middle. CDR3 region: CASSPGSAGANVLTF. The DNA for the CDR3 is TGCGCCAGCAGCCCCGGAAGTGCGGGGGCCAACGTCCTGACTTTC. The variable domain in full, with the rest retrieved from reference TRBV5-1 and TRBJ2-6, is KAGVTQTPRYLIKTRGQQVTLSCSPISGHRSVSWYQQTPGQGLQFLFEYFSETQRNKGNFPGRFSGRQFSNSRSEMNVSTLELGDSALYLCASSPGSAGANVLTFGAGSRLTVL.

The V and J genes are TRBV6-5 and TRBJ1-2; TRBD1 aligns across 9 bases. The CDR3 consists of 15 residues. V lost 5 bases and J lost 4; bases outside the gene matches: 8. Germline lookup yields CDR1 MNHEY and CDR2 SVGAGI. This CDR3 is CASSALGTGSYGYTF. The CDR3 DNA reads as TGTGCCAGCAGTGCCCTCGGGACAGGGTCCTATGGCTACACCTTC.

This clone occurred a few times. This rearrangement joins TRBV9 to TRBJ2-7; D gene ambiguous. V was cut by 2 bases and J by 0 bases, with 6 bases left in between. This CDR3 has 13 residues. The germline V gene has CDR1 SGDLS and CDR2 YYNGEE. The chain's CDR3 is CASSVGSSYEQYF. For the CDR3, the DNA is TGTGCCAGCAGCGTTGGCAGCTCCTACGAGCAGTACTTC.

The gene calls are TRBV10-3 and TRBJ2-1, with TRBD2 matching 10 bases. In germline, CDR1 is ENHRY, CDR2 SYGVKD. The CDR3 spans 14 residues. Losses at the gene ends were 2 bases for V and 9 bases for J; bases not matched to a gene: 4. The CDR3 reads CAISETLAGVEQFF. The CDR3 bases are TGTGCCATCAGTGAGACGCTAGCGGGAGTTGAGCAGTTCTTC.

The V gene is TRBV23-1, the J gene TRBJ2-1, with TRBD2 matching 11 bases. TRBV23-1 is an ORF, with its function uncertain. J gave up 4 bases and V 3 bases, and 5 bases lay outside the gene matches. The CDR3 totals 16 residues. The CDR3 nucleotides read TGCGCCAGCAGTCACTTGACTAGCGGGATGTACAATGAGCAGTTCTTC. Translated: CASSHLTSGMYNEQFF.

This clone was recorded many times. V gene TRBV2 combines with J gene TRBJ1-1, with 7 positions matching TRBD1. CDR1 and CDR2 (germline): SNHLY, FYNNEI. This CDR3 is 13 amino acids long. With 11 bases clipped from V and 0 bases from J, the junction kept 6 bases outside the gene matches. The CDR3 DNA follows: TGTGCCGGCAAGGGACAGATGAACACTGAAGCTTTCTTT. As protein: CAGKGQMNTEAFF.

This chain connects TRBV5-1 to TRBJ1-2; TRBD1 matches 8 bases. This CDR3 is built from 14 residues. Germline CDR1 SGHRS, CDR2 YFSETQ. The ends lost 1 base at V and 6 bases at J; junction bases unmatched: 5. CDR3 DNA: TGCGCCAGCAGCTTGTGGCAGGGGGCTGATGGCTACACCTTC. Residues: CASSLWQGADGYTF.

This sequence joins TRBV7-9 and TRBJ2-1; D uncertain. CDR1 and CDR2 from the germline V gene are SEHNR and FQNEAQ (reference sequence). V was pared by 1 base and J by 8 bases, with 9 bases between. The CDR3 is 13 residues long. In nucleotides, the CDR3 is TGTGCCAGCAGCTTAGTCTTTGAGCATGAGCAGTTCTTC. Translated, it gives CASSLVFEHEQFF.

V and J are TRBV21-1 and TRBJ2-3; TRBD1 is the table's D call and was not checked against the DNA. TRBV21-1 is a pseudogene locus. CDR3 length: 18 amino acids. CDR3 sequence: CASSKSRDRAGLTDTQYF. The CDR3 coding sequence is TGTGCCAGCAGCAAATCGAGAGACAGGGCGGGACTCACAGATACGCAGTATTTT.

In DNA, the CDR3 is TGCGCCAGCAGCCACGTTCTAGGGGGTTGGCAGTTCTTC. Translated: CASSHVLGGWQFF. The chain combines TRBV4-1 with TRBJ2-1; maybe TRBD1 (6 bases). Germline V gene lookup returns CDR1 MGHRA and CDR2 YSYEKL. V was cut by 3 bases and J by 12 bases, with 15 bases left in between. The length of the CDR3 is 13 residues.

The rearrangement links TRBV2 to TRBJ2-7; maybe TRBD2 (5 bases). Germline-derived CDR1 and CDR2 are SNHLY and FYNNEI. V was pared by 3 bases and J by 7 bases, with 7 bases between. The CDR3 is made up of 11 amino acids. CDR3 amino acids: CASSDRREQYF. Here the CDR3 DNA reads TGTGCCAGCAGTGATAGGAGGGAGCAGTACTTC.